This T cell receptor (beta chain) was found in a study of T cell responses to AZD1222 COVID-19 vaccine. Here immunoSEQ multiplex PCR was the method, and the copy in TCRdb shows in-frame clones only, minus some. The sample carries about 100,000 clones, more than 75% recorded once. Findings of the study overall: Vaccination with two AZD1222 doses was followed by a rise in Spike-specific TCR breadth and depth.

For this clone: The antigen remains undetermined.

The CDR3 is 15 residues long. Trimming stripped 3 bases from V and 3 bases from J, with 16 bases between. Per the germline V gene, CDR1 is SGDLS and CDR2 is YYNGEE. The TCR sequence derives from an adult who received the AZD1222 COVID-19 vaccine. V and J are TRBV9 and TRBJ2-7; D is perhaps TRBD1 (6 bases). The sequenced sample was peripheral blood, obtained 28 days after the second AZD1222 dose. This CDR3 reads CASSDAATGFYEQYF. CDR3 sequence (DNA): TGTGCCAGCAGCGACGCCGCCACAGGGTTCTACGAGCAGTACTTC. The full variable domain, rest sourced from reference TRBV9 and TRBJ2-7, is DSGVTQTPKHLITATGQRVTLRCSPRSGDLSVYWYQQSLDQGLQFLIQYYNGEERAKGNILERFSAQQFPDLHSELNLSSLELGDSALYFCASSDAATGFYEQYFGPGTRLTVT.